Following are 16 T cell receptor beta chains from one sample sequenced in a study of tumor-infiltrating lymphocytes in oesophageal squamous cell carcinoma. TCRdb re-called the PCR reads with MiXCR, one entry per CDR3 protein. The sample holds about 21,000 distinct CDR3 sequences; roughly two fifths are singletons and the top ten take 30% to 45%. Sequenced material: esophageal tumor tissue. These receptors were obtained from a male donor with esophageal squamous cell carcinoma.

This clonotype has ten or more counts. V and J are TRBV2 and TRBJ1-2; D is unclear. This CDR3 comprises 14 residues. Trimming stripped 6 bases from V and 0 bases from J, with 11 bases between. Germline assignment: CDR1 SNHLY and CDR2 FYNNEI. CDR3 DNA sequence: TGTGCCAGCAGCGCCGAATACTCTAACTATGGCTACACCTTC. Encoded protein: CASSAEYSNYGYTF.

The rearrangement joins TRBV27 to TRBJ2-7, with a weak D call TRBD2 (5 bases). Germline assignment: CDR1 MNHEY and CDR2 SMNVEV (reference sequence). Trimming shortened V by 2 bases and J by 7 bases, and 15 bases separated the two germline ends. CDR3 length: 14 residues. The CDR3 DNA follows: TGTGCCAGCAGTTTAGGTTCCTCACCGGGAGAGCAGTACTTC. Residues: CASSLGSSPGEQYF.

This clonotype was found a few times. The CDR3 reads CASRLKDRGANYGYTF. Written as DNA, the CDR3 is TGTGCAAGTCGCCTCAAGGACAGGGGAGCTAACTATGGCTACACCTTC. The chain couples TRBV12-2 to TRBJ1-2; TRBD1 reflects the table's D call only, with no check against the DNA. TRBV12-2 counts as a pseudogene. There are 16 residues in the CDR3.

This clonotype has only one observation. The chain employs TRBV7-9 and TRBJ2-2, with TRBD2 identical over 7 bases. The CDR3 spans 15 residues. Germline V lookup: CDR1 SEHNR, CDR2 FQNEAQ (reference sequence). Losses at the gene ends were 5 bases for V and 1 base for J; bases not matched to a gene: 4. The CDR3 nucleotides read TGTGCCAGCAGCCGGACGGGAGGGAACACCGGGGAGCTGTTTTTT. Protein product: CASSRTGGNTGELFF.

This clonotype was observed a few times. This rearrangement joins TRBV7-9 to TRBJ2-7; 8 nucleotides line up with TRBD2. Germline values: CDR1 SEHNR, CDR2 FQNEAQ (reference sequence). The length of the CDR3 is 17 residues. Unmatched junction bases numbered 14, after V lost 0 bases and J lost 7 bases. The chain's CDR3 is CASSLARLAGWQPEQYF. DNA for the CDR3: TGTGCCAGCAGCTTAGCGCGGTTAGCGGGATGGCAACCGGAGCAGTACTTC.

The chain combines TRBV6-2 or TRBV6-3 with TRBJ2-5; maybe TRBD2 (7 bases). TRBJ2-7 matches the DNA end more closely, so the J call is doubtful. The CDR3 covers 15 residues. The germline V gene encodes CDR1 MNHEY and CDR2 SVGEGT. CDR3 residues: CARSLGLGGLDEQYF. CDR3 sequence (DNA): TGTGCCAGAAGCTTAGGCCTGGGGGGGCTGGACGAGCAGTACTTC.

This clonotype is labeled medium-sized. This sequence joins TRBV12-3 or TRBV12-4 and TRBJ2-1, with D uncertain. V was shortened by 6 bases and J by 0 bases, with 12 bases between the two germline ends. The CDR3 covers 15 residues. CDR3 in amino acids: CASRSSPSSYNEQFF. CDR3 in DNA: TGTGCCAGCAGGTCCTCCCCTAGCTCCTACAATGAGCAGTTCTTC.

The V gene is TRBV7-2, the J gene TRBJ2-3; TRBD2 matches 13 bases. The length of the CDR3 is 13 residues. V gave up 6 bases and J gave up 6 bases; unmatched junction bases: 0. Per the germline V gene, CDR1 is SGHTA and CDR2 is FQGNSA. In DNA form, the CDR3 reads TGTGCCAGCAGACTAGCGGGAGGGGATACGCAGTATTTT. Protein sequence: CASRLAGGDTQYF.

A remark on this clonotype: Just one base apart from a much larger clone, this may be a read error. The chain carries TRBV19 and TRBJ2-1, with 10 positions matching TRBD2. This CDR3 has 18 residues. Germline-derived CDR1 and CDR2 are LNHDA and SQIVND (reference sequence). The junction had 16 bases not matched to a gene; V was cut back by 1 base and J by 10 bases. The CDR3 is CASSIGGTSALSSYEQFF. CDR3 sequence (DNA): TGTGCCAGTAGTATAGGTGGGACTAGCGCCCTGAGCTCCTACGAGCAGTTCTTC. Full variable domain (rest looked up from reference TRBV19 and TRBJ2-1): DGGITQSPKYLFRKEGQNVTLSCEQNLNHDAMYWYRQDPGQGLRLIYYSQIVNDFQKGDIAEGYSVSREKKESFPLTVTSAQKNPTAFYLCASSIGGTSALSSYEQFFGPGTRLTVL.

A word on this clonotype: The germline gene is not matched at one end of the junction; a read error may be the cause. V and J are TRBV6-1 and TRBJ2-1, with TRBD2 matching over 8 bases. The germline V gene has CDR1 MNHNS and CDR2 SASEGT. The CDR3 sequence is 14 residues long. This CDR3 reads CASRQRQRGNELFF. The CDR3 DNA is TGTGCCAGCAGACAACGACAGCGGGGGAATGAGCTGTTCTTC.

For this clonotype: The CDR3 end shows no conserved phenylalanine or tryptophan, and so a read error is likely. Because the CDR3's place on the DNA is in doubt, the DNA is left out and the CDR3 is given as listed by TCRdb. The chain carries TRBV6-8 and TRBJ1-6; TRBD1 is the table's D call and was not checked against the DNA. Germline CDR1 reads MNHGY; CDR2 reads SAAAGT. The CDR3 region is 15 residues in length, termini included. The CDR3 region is CASSSPYRGAYEQYL.

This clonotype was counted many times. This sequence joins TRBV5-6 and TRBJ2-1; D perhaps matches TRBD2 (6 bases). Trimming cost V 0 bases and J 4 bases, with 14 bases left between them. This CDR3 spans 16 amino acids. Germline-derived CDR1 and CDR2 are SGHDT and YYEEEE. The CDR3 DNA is TGTGCCAGCAGCTTGGAGTGGGGGGAGATATACAATGAGCAGTTCTTC. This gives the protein CASSLEWGEIYNEQFF.

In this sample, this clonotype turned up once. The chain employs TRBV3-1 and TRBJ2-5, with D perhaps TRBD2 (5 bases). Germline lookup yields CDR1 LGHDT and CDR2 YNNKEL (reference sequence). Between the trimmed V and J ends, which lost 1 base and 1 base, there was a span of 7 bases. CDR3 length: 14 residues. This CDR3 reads CASSQGLTQETQYF. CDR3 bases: TGTGCCAGCAGCCAAGGACTAACCCAAGAGACCCAGTACTTC.

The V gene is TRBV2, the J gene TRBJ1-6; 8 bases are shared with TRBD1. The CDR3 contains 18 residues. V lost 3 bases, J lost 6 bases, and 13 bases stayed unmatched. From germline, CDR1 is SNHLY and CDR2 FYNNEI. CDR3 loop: CASSDPETGVVRNSPLHF. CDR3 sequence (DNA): TGTGCCAGCAGTGACCCAGAGACAGGGGTGGTGCGTAATTCACCCCTCCACTTT.

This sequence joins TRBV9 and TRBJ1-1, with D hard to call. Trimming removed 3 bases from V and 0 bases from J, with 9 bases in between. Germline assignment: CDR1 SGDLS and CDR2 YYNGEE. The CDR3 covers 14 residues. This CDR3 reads CASSESSMNTEAFF. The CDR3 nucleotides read TGTGCCAGCAGCGAGAGTTCCATGAACACTGAAGCTTTCTTT.

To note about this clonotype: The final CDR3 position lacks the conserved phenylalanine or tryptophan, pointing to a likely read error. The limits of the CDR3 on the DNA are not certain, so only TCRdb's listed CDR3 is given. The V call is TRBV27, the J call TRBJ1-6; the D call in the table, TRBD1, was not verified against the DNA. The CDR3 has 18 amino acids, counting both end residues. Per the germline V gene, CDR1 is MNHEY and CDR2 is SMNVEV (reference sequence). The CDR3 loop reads CASSNEGAPPYNEQFFGP.